These 25 T cell receptor beta chains originate from one sample sequenced in a study of T cell responses to AZD1222 COVID-19 vaccine. Assay: immunoSEQ multiplex PCR; the TCRdb copy retains only in-frame clones and omits some. The table includes 100,000 to 150,000 clones, over 75% detected once. The sample consisted of peripheral blood, taken on day 0 of AZD1222 vaccination. The receptors were sampled from an adult in good health.

The chain is built from TRBV12-3 or TRBV12-4 and TRBJ2-2; D uncertain. The CDR3 runs 11 residues. V lost 5 bases, J lost 14 bases, and 12 bases lay in between. The DNA for the CDR3 is TGTGCCAGCAGTGAGAACTTCTGTCTGTTTTTT. Translating it yields CASSENFCLFF.

This sequence joins TRBV5-1 and TRBJ2-7; TRBD1 matches at 7 bases. Looked up from germline, CDR1 is SGHRS and CDR2 is YFSETQ. The CDR3 length is 15 residues. The J segment lost 0 bases and the V segment lost 4 bases, leaving 7 bases of the junction unmatched. CDR3: CASSPGTVDSYEQYF. The CDR3 region has the DNA TGCGCCAGCAGCCCAGGGACAGTAGACTCCTACGAGCAGTACTTC.

This clone was picked up a small number of times. The chain combines TRBV30 with TRBJ2-1, with 8 bases lining up with TRBD2. The CDR3 spans 17 residues. V shed 3 bases, J shed 3 bases, and the junction held 13 bases outside the gene matches. Germline CDR1 GTSNPN, CDR2 SVGIG (reference sequence). CDR3 nucleotides: TGTGCCTGGAGCCCTTCGGCTAGCGGGTCCTTCTACAATGAGCAGTTCTTC. Translation: CAWSPSASGSFYNEQFF.

V is TRBV6-6 and J is TRBJ2-7; D might be TRBD1 or TRBD2, each matching 7 bases. CDR1 and CDR2 (germline): MNHNY, SVGAGI (reference sequence). The CDR3 sequence is 13 residues long. Trimming removed 10 bases at V and 6 bases at J, with 19 bases between. Written as DNA, the CDR3 is TGTGCCACCAGGGGGGGAGTTAATAGCGAGCAGTACTTC. This codes for CATRGGVNSEQYF.

The rearrangement joins TRBV9 to TRBJ1-4; no clear D gene. Per germline, CDR1 SGDLS and CDR2 YYNGEE. Trimming stripped 0 bases from V and 8 bases from J, with 14 bases between. The CDR3 covers 15 residues. CDR3 coding DNA: TGTGCCAGCAGCGTAGGATCGGCCCGGGCCGAAAAACTGTTTTTT. This sequence encodes CASSVGSARAEKLFF.

V usage is TRBV7-2 and J usage is TRBJ1-2, with D perhaps matching TRBD1 (5 bases). Looked up from germline, CDR1 is SGHTA and CDR2 is FQGNSA. The V and J ends lost 3 bases and 2 bases respectively, with 10 bases between them. The CDR3 sequence is 14 residues long. The CDR3 sequence is CASSFRDVNYGYTF. CDR3 DNA: TGTGCCAGCAGCTTCCGGGACGTCAACTATGGCTACACCTTC.

V gene TRBV30 combines with J gene TRBJ1-1; a possible D gene is TRBD1 (5 bases). Deletions cut 6 bases from V and 4 bases from J, with 12 bases between. Germline CDR1 and CDR2: GTSNPN and SVGIG (reference sequence). The CDR3 loop spans 12 amino acids. The CDR3 reads CACTGGGTEAFF. The CDR3 region has the DNA TGTGCCTGCACAGGAGGAGGCACTGAAGCTTTCTTT. Variable domain in full (rest from reference TRBV30 and TRBJ1-1): SQTIHQWPATLVQPVGSPLSLECTVEGTSNPNLYWYRQAAGRGLQLLFYSVGIGQISSEVPQNLSASRPQDRQFILSSKKLLLSDSGFYLCACTGGGTEAFFGQGTRLTVV.

This clone occurred a few times. The rearrangement joins TRBV6-6 to TRBJ2-6; D uncertain. The V end was cut by 5 bases, the J end by 4 bases, with 0 bases between. The CDR3 is made up of 11 amino acids. CDR1 and CDR2 from the germline V gene are MNHNY and SVGAGI (reference sequence). CDR3 region: CASSGANVLTF. CDR3 DNA: TGTGCCAGCAGTGGGGCCAACGTCCTGACTTTC.

This clone was seen only a few times. V is TRBV3-1 (or the pseudogene TRBV3-2) and J is TRBJ1-2; D ambiguous. Germline CDR1 is LGHDT and CDR2 is YNNKEL (reference sequence). Trimming pared 1 base from V and 2 bases from J, leaving 17 bases between. The CDR3 has 17 amino acids. As DNA, the CDR3 is TGTGCCAGCAGCCAAGTGGGCGGGGTACCGGCGAACTATGGCTACACCTTC. Translating gives CASSQVGGVPANYGYTF.

This sequence joins TRBV9 and TRBJ2-1, with D possibly called TRBD1 or TRBD2 (5 bases each). Germline assignment: CDR1 SGDLS and CDR2 YYNGEE. Trimming left V 0 bases short and J 1 base short, with 11 bases between. This CDR3 is 16 amino acids long. The CDR3: CASSVAGTASYNEQFF. The CDR3 DNA sequence: TGTGCCAGCAGCGTAGCTGGGACGGCTTCCTACAATGAGCAGTTCTTC.

The chain joins TRBV7-2 to TRBJ2-5; D not certain. The CDR3 runs to 15 residues. In germline, CDR1 is SGHTA, CDR2 FQGNSA. With 1 base removed from V and 1 base from J, the gap between germline ends came to 10 bases. This chain's CDR3 is CASSLEVRTQETQYF. DNA of the CDR3: TGTGCCAGCAGCTTAGAGGTCAGGACCCAAGAGACCCAGTACTTC.

The chain recombines TRBV6-5 with TRBJ2-4; 8 bases line up with TRBD1. The CDR3 has 14 residues. Germline CDR1 reads MNHEY; CDR2 reads SVGAGI. V was pared by 6 bases and J by 5 bases, with 6 bases of the junction left unmatched. CDR3 nucleotide sequence: TGTGCCAGCAGGACAGGGGTGGGGGAAAACATTCAGTACTTC. Protein: CASRTGVGENIQYF.

The chain couples TRBV5-1 to TRBJ2-5, with D maybe TRBD1 (5 bases). Germline V gene lookup returns CDR1 SGHRS and CDR2 YFSETQ. The V end lost 4 bases, the J end lost 4 bases, and 20 bases lay between the germline ends. The CDR3 has 16 amino acids. The CDR3 DNA reads as TGCGCCAGCAGCGGTCCCCAGGGTATCATGGGAGAGACCCAGTACTTC. This translates into CASSGPQGIMGETQYF.

The sample holds one count of this clone. This chain connects TRBV13 to TRBJ2-1, with D possibly matching TRBD1 (5 bases). The CDR3 is 16 residues long. CDR1 and CDR2 (germline): PRHDT, FYEKMQ (reference sequence). Trimming stripped 5 bases from V and 0 bases from J, with 14 bases between. CDR3 bases: TGTGCCAGCAGCCTACAGGTGTTAAGCTCCTACAATGAGCAGTTCTTC. This sequence encodes CASSLQVLSSYNEQFF.

The chain joins TRBV2 to TRBJ2-2, with a weak D call TRBD2 (6 bases). V lost 5 bases and J 1 base, leaving 11 bases between the germline ends. CDR3 length equals 15 residues. The germline CDR1 and CDR2 sequences are SNHLY and FYNNEI. CDR3 nucleotides: TGTGCCAGCAGTTGGGAGGACCAGAACACCGGGGAGCTGTTTTTT. This translates into CASSWEDQNTGELFF.

This rearrangement joins TRBV2 to TRBJ2-7, with 9 bases matching TRBD1. Losses at the gene ends were 6 bases for V and 4 bases for J; bases not matched to a gene: 13. CDR3 length: 16 amino acids. Germline lookup yields CDR1 SNHLY and CDR2 FYNNEI. The CDR3 coding sequence is TGTGCCAGCAGGCGGGGACAGGGAGTAGGGAGGTACGAGCAGTACTTC. It is translated as CASRRGQGVGRYEQYF.

In the case of this clone: This sample also contains other DNA sequences that code for the same CDR3. J is TRBJ1-1 and V is TRBV3-1 (or the pseudogene TRBV3-2), with TRBD1 as a possible D gene (6 bases). V lost 1 base to trimming and J lost 2 bases, with 8 bases between them. The length of the CDR3 is 14 residues. CDR1 is LGHDT and CDR2 is YNNKEL in the germline V gene (reference sequence). The chain's CDR3 is CASSQGGGNTEAFF. CDR3 DNA sequence: TGTGCCAGCAGCCAAGGAGGGGGAAACACTGAAGCTTTCTTT.

As DNA, the CDR3 is TGTGCCAGCAGCTTAGCGCTAAACCCCCAGCATTTT. Its translation: CASSLALNPQHF. The chain is built from TRBV7-9 and TRBJ1-5; D is ambiguous. The CDR3 is 12 amino acids. Germline lookup yields CDR1 SEHNR and CDR2 FQNEAQ (reference sequence). Trimming pared 0 bases from V and 10 bases from J, leaving 7 bases between.

This clone has a single count. This chain links TRBV29-1 with TRBJ1-3; TRBD1 matches at 7 bases. The V gene end was trimmed by 3 bases and the J gene end by 2 bases; junction bases not matched to a gene: 4. Germline values: CDR1 SQVTM, CDR2 ANQGSEA. The CDR3 covers 14 residues. DNA for the CDR3: TGCAGCGTTGACCAGGGGGTAGCTGGAAACACCATATATTTT. This sequence encodes CSVDQGVAGNTIYF.

CDR3 coding DNA: TGTGCCAGCTCACCGAAATTTCCGGAAGCTTTCTTT. Protein: CASSPKFPEAFF. The chain has TRBV18 and TRBJ1-1; D gene unclear. V dropped 3 bases and J dropped 8 bases, with 10 bases sitting between them. The germline gives CDR1 KGHSH, CDR2 LQKENI. This CDR3 region has 12 residues.

The V call is TRBV9, the J call TRBJ1-1; TRBD1 aligns across 8 bases. CDR3 length equals 17 residues. V was pared by 0 bases and J by 1 base, with 8 bases of the junction left unmatched. Looked up from germline, CDR1 is SGDLS and CDR2 is YYNGEE. The CDR3 bases are TGTGCCAGCAGCGTAGAGCCCGGGACAGGAAGGAACACTGAAGCTTTCTTT. Protein product: CASSVEPGTGRNTEAFF.

In its sample, this clone was seen once. The chain has TRBV3-1 (or the pseudogene TRBV3-2) and TRBJ1-2, with 7 bases lining up with TRBD1. In germline, CDR1 is LGHDT, CDR2 YNNKEL (reference sequence). Trimming took 0 bases from V and 8 from J; bases not matched to a gene: 6. The CDR3 totals 14 residues. This CDR3 is CASSQETGQNGYTF. The CDR3, as DNA: TGTGCCAGCAGCCAAGAGACAGGGCAGAACGGCTACACCTTC.

This clone was seen just once. V usage is TRBV27 and J usage is TRBJ2-3; D ambiguous. This CDR3 comprises 16 residues. Per germline, CDR1 MNHEY and CDR2 SMNVEV (reference sequence). Trimming stripped 5 bases from V and 0 bases from J, with 15 bases between. CDR3 nucleotides: TGTGCCAGCAGTCCTTTATCAGTAGGAAGCACAGATACGCAGTATTTT. Encoded protein: CASSPLSVGSTDTQYF.

The chain uses TRBV28 and TRBJ2-1; 7 bases agree with TRBD1. V was clipped by 5 bases and J by 5 bases; unmatched bases: 9. This CDR3 is 15 amino acids long. Germline CDR1 and CDR2: MDHEN and SYDVKM. CDR3 protein: CASSPGQREDNEQFF. The CDR3 DNA reads as TGTGCCAGCAGTCCGGGACAGAGAGAAGACAATGAGCAGTTCTTC.

V is TRBV9 and J is TRBJ2-2; unclear D gene. This CDR3 is 14 amino acids long. Deletions cut 4 bases from V and 3 bases from J, with 10 bases between. Germline V gives CDR1 SGDLS, CDR2 YYNGEE. The CDR3 DNA reads as TGTGCCAGCAGCTCCCGGATGGACACCGGGGAGCTGTTTTTT. It encodes CASSSRMDTGELFF.